This TCR beta chain originates from a study of a mutant IDH1 vaccine in newly diagnosed glioma. Looking at the study overall: Therapy received beforehand was radiotherapy, temozolomide, or both, with most patients given both. General study points: Evidence of vaccine-induced immune responses was documented in about 93% of patients.

Worth noting for this clone: Its antigen is unidentified.

Time point reported: week 47, end of study. Vaccine doses each comprised 300 ug of mutant IDH1 20-mer peptide, with topical imiquimod. The vaccination schedule gave patients eight doses in weeks 1, 3, 5, 7, 11, 15, 19 and 23. Sequencing was performed with immunoSEQ multiplex PCR; in TCRdb, only in-frame clones are kept and a portion is missing. Among 75,000 to 95,000 clones, 85% to 90% were seen once, and the ten largest hold 0.75% to 0.95%. Sequenced here: PBMCs, sampled from a glioma patient whose treatment included an IDH1 peptide vaccine. The clonotype comes from a woman aged 45-59 years with glioma.

CDR3 sequence reads: CASSHPGAVGGIYNEQFF. CDR3 in DNA: TGCGCCAGCAGCCACCCGGGGGCAGTGGGAGGGATATACAATGAGCAGTTCTTC. The chain carries TRBV4-1 and TRBJ2-1; the D gene is possibly TRBD2 (7 bases). Germline V gene sequence: CDR1 MGHRA, CDR2 YSYEKL. V was clipped by 3 bases and J by 4 bases, with 22 bases between them. The CDR3 length is 18 residues.